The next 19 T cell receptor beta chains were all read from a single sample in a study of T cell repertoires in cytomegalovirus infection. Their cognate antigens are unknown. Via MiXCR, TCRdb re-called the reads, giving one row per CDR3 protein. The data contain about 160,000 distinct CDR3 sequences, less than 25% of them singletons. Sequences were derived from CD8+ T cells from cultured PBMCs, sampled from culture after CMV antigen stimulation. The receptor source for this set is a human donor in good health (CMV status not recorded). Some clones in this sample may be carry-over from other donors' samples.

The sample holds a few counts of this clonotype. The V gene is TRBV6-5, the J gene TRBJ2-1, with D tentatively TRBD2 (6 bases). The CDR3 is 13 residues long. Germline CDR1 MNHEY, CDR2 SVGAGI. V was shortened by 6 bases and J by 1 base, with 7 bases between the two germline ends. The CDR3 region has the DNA TGTGCCAGCAGCAGCGGGTCCTACAATGAGCAGTTCTTC. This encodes CASSSGSYNEQFF.

CDR3 coding DNA: TGTGCCAGCAGCTCCGGGACAGGGGGCCCGGATGAGCAGTTCTTC. Residues: CASSSGTGGPDEQFF. The gene calls are TRBV7-2 and TRBJ2-1, with 12 bases identical to TRBD1. Trimming removed 4 bases from V and 8 bases from J; junction bases left unmatched: 6. There are 15 residues in the CDR3. Germline CDR1 reads SGHTA; CDR2 reads FQGNSA. Drawing the rest from reference TRBV7-2 and TRBJ2-1, the complete variable domain is GAGVSQSPSNKVTEKGKDVELRCDPISGHTALYWYRQSLGQGLEFLIYFQGNSAPDKSGLPSDRFSAERTGGSVSTLTIQRTQQEDSAVYLCASSSGTGGPDEQFFGPGTRLTVL.

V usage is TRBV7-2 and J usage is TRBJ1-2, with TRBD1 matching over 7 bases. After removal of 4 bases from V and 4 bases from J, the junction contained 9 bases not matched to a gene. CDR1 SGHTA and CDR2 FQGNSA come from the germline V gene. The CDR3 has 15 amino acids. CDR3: CASSSRQGPFYGYTF. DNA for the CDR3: TGTGCCAGCAGCTCCCGACAGGGCCCCTTCTATGGCTACACCTTC.

CDR3 amino acids: CASSAGGAYNEQFF. The CDR3 DNA reads TGTGCCAGCAGCGCGGGGGGCGCCTACAATGAGCAGTTCTTC. The rearrangement uses TRBV12-3 or TRBV12-4 and TRBJ2-1; 8 bases agree with TRBD2. Germline trimming cut 6 bases from V and 2 bases from J; bases unmatched to any gene: 3. The CDR3 runs 14 residues.

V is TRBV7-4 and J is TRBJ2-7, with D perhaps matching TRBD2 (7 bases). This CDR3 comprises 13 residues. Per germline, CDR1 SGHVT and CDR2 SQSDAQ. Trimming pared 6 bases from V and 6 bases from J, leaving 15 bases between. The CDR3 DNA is TGTGCCAGCAGTAGGGGGGGGGGCAGCGAGCAGTACTTC. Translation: CASSRGGGSEQYF.

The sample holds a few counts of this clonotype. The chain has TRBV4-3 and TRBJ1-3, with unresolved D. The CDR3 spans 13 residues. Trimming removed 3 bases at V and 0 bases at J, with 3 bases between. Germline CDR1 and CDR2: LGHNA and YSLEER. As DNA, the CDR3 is TGCGCCAGCAGCCAGCTCTCTGGAAACACCATATATTTT. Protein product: CASSQLSGNTIYF.

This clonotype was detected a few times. The CDR3 DNA follows: TGTGCCAGCAGCTTGGAATTCAGTCTCTCTGGAAACACCATATATTTT. Translating gives CASSLEFSLSGNTIYF. The rearrangement links TRBV11-2 to TRBJ1-3; the D is unclear. Trimming stripped 3 bases from V and 0 bases from J, with 12 bases between. The length of the CDR3 is 16 residues. Germline CDR1 is SGHAT and CDR2 is FQNNGV.

The CDR3 loop is CASSADNIGWGYTF. DNA of the CDR3: TGTGCCAGCAGCGCCGACAATATTGGTTGGGGCTACACCTTC. The chain uses TRBV7-8 and TRBJ1-2; D gene unclear. Germline V gene data show CDR1 as SGHVS and CDR2 as FQNEAQ. The CDR3 length is 14 residues. V was trimmed by 5 bases and J by 8 bases, leaving 18 bases between them.

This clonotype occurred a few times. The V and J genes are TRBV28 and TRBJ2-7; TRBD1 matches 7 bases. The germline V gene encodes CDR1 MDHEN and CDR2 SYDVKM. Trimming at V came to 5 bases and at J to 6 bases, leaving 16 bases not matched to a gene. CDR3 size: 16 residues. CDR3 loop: CASSPRTGNLLREQYF. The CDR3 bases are TGTGCCAGCAGTCCCAGGACAGGTAACCTTCTACGCGAGCAGTACTTC.

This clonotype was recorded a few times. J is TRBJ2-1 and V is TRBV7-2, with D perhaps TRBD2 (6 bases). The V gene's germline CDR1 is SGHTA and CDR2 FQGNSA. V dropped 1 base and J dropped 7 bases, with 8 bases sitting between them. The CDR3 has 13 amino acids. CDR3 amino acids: CASSLGGRNEQFF. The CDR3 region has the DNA TGTGCCAGCAGCTTAGGAGGGAGGAATGAGCAGTTCTTC.

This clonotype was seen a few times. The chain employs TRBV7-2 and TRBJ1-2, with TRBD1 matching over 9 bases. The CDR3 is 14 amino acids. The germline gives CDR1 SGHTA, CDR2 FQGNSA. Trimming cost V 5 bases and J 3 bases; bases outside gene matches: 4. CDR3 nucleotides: TGTGCCAGCAGCCAACGGACAGGGGACTATGGCTACACCTTC. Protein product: CASSQRTGDYGYTF.

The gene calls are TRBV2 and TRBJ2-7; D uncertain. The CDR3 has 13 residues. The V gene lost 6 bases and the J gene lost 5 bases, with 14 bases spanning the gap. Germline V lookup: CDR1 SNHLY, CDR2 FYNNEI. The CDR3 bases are TGTGCCAGCAGATTAAGTTATGGGAACGAGCAGTACTTC. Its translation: CASRLSYGNEQYF. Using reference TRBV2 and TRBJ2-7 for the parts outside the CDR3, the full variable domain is EPEVTQTPSHQVTQMGQEVILRCVPISNHLYFYWYRQILGQKVEFLVSFYNNEISEKSEIFDDQFSVERPDGSNFTLKIRSTKLEDSAMYFCASRLSYGNEQYFGPGTRLTVT.

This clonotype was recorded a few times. The DNA of the CDR3 is TGCGCCAGCAGCCCTGGGGAGGGATTCGTGGGCTACACCTTC. Translated, it gives CASSPGEGFVGYTF. The chain is built from TRBV4-1 and TRBJ1-2; D is unclear. The V end was cut by 4 bases, the J end by 8 bases, with 17 bases between. CDR1 and CDR2 (germline): MGHRA, YSYEKL. The CDR3 runs to 14 residues.

CDR3 bases: TGCGCCAGCAGCCAAACCATGGGTCCTATAGCTTTCTTT. This gives the protein CASSQTMGPIAFF. This chain joins TRBV4-1 and TRBJ1-1, with D uncertain. The CDR3 runs 13 residues. Per germline, CDR1 MGHRA and CDR2 YSYEKL. Trimming took 2 bases from V and 10 from J, leaving 14 bases between them.

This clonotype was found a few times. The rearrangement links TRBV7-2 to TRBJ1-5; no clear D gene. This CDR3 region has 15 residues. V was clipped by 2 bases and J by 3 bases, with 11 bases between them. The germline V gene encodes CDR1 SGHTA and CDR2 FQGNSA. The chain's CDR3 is CASSLSRAHNQPQHF. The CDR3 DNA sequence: TGTGCCAGCAGCTTAAGCCGGGCCCACAATCAGCCCCAGCATTTT.

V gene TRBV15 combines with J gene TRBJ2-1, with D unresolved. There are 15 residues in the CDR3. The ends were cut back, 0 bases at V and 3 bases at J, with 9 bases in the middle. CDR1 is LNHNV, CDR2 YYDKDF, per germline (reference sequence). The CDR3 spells CATSREDHYYNEQFF. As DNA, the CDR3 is TGTGCCACCAGCAGAGAGGACCACTACTACAATGAGCAGTTCTTC.

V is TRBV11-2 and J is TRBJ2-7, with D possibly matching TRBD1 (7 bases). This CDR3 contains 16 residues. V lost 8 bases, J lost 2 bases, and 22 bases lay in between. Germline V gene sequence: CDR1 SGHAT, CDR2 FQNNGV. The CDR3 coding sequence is TGTGCCAGCTGGGGACTTTCGAGGGGGCGTACCTACGAGCAGTACTTC. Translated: CASWGLSRGRTYEQYF.

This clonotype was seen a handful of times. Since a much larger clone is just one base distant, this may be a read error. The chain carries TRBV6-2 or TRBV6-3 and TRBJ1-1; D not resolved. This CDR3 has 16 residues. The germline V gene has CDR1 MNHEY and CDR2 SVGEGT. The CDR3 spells CVSSYLPPHSNTEAFF. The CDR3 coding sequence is TGTGTCAGCAGTTACCTCCCTCCACACTCGAACACTGAAGCTTTCTTT.

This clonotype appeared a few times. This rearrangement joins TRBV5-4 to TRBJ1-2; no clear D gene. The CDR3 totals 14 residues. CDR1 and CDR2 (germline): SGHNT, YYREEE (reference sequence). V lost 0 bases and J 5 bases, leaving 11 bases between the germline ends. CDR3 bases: TGTGCCAGCAGCTTGGAGCTGGCGGGGTATGGCTACACCTTC. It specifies CASSLELAGYGYTF.